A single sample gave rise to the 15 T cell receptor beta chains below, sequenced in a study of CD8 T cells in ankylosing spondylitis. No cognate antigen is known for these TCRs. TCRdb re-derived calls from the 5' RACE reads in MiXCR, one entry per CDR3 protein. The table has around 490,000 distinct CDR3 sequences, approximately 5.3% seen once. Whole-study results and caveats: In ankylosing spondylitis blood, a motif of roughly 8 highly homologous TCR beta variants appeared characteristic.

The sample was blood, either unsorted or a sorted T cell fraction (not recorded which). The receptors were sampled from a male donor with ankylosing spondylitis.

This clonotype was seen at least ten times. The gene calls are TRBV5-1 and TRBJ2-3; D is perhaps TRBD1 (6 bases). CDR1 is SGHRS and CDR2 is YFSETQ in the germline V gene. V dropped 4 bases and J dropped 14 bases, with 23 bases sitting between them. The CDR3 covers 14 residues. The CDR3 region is CASSGVQGQGTAYF. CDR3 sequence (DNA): TGCGCCAGCAGCGGGGTACAGGGACAAGGTACTGCGTATTTT.

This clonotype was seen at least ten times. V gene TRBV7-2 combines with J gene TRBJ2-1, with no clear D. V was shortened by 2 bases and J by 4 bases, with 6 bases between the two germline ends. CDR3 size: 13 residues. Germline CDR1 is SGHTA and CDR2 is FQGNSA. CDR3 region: CASSLRQYNEQFF. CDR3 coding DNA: TGTGCCAGCAGCTTACGGCAGTACAATGAGCAGTTCTTC. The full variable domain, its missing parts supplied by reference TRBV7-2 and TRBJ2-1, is GAGVSQSPSNKVTEKGKDVELRCDPISGHTALYWYRQSLGQGLEFLIYFQGNSAPDKSGLPSDRFSAERTGGSVSTLTIQRTQQEDSAVYLCASSLRQYNEQFFGPGTRLTVL.

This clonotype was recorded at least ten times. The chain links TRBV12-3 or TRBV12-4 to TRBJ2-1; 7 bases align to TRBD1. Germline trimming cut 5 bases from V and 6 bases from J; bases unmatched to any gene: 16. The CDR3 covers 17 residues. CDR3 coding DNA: TGTGCCAGCAGTCCTAACCCAGGGGGACACCACTTCAATGAGCAGTTCTTC. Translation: CASSPNPGGHHFNEQFF.

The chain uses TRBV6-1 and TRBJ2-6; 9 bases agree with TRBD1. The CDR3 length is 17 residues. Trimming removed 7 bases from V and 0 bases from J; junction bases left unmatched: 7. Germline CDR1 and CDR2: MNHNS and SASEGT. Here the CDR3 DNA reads TGTGCCAGCACCCCACAGGGGGCCGTCTCTGGGGCCAACGTCCTGACTTTC. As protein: CASTPQGAVSGANVLTF.

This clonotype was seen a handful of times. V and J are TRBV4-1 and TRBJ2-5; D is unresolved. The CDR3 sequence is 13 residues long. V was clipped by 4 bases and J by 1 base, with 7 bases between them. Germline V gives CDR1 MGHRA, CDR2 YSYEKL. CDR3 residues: CASSPHPQETQYF. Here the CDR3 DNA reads TGCGCCAGCAGCCCCCACCCCCAAGAGACCCAGTACTTC.

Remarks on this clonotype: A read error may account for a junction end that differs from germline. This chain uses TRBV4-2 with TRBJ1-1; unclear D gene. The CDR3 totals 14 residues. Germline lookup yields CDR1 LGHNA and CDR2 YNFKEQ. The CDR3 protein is CAISPQVMNTEAFF. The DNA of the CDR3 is TGTGCCATCAGCCCCCAGGTCATGAACACTGAAGCTTTCTTT.

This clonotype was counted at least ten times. CDR3 DNA sequence: TGTGCCACCAGCAGTCTGACAGGGACCAACTATGGCTACACCTTC. Translation: CATSSLTGTNYGYTF. This chain connects TRBV15 to TRBJ1-2; 7 nucleotides match TRBD1. With 3 bases clipped from V and 2 bases from J, the junction kept 6 bases outside the gene matches. CDR1 is LNHNV, CDR2 YYDKDF, per germline (reference sequence). The CDR3 has 15 residues.

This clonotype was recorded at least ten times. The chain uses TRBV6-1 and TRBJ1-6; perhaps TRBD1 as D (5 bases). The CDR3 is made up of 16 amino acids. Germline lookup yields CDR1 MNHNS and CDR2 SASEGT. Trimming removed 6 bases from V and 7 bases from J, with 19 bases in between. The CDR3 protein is CASRLQATGVNSPLHF. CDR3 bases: TGTGCCAGCAGACTACAGGCGACCGGGGTGAATTCACCCCTCCACTTT.

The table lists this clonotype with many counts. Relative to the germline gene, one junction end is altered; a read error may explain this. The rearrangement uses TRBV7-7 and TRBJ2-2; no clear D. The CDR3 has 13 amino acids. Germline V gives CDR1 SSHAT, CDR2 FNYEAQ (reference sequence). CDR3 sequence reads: CASSLELTGELFF. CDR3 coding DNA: TGTGCTAGCAGCTTGGAGTTAACCGGGGAGCTGTTTTTT. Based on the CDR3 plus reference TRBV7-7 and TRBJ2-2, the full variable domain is GAGVSQSPRYKVTKRGQDVTLRCDPISSHATLYWYQQALGQGPEFLTYFNYEAQPDKSGLPSDRFSAERPEGSISTLTIQRTEQRDSAMYRCASSLELTGELFFGEGSRLTVL.

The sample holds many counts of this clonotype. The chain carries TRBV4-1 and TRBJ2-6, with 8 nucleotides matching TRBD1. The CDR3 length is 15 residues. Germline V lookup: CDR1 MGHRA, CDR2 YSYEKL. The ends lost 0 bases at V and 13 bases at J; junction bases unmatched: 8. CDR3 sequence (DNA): TGCGCCAGCAGCCAAGATGACAGGGGACCAAAGGTCCTGACTTTC. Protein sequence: CASSQDDRGPKVLTF.

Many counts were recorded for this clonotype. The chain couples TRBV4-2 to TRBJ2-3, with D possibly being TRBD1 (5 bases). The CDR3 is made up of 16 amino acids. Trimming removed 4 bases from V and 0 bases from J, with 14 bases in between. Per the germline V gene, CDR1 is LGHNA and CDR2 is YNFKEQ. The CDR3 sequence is CASSLRTTHSTDTQYF. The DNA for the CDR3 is TGTGCCAGCAGCCTACGGACAACGCATAGCACAGATACGCAGTATTTT.

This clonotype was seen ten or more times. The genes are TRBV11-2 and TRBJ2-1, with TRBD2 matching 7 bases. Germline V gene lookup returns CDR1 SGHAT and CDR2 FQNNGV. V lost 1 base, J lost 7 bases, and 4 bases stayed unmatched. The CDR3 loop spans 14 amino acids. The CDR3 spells CASSLASLANEQFF. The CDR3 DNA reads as TGTGCCAGCAGCTTAGCCTCACTAGCGAATGAGCAGTTCTTC.

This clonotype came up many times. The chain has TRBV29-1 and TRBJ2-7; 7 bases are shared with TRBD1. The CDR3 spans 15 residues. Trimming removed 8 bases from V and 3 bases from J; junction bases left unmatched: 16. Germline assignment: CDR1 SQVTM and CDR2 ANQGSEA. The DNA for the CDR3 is TGCAGCTTTACCAAATTAACAGGGGTCATCTACGAGCAGTACTTC. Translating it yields CSFTKLTGVIYEQYF.

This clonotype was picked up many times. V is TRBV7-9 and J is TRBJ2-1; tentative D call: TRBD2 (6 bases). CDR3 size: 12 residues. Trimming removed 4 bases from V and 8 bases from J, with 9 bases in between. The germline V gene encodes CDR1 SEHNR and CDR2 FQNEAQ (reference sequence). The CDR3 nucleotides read TGTGCCAGCAGCTGGCGGGGCGATGAGCAGTTCTTC. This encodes CASSWRGDEQFF.

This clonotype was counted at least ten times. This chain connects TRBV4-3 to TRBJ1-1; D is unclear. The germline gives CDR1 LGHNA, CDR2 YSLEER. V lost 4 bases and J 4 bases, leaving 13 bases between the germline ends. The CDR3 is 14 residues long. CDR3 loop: CASSRQSGGTEAFF. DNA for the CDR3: TGCGCCAGCAGCCGTCAGTCGGGAGGCACTGAAGCTTTCTTT.